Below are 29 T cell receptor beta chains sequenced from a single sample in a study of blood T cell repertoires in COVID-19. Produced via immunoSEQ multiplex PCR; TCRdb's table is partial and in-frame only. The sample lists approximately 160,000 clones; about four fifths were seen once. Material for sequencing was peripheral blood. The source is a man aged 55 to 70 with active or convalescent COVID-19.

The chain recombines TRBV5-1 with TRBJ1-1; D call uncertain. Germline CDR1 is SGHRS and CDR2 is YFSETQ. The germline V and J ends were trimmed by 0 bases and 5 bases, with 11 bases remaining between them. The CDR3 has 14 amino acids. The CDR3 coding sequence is TGCGCCAGCAGCTTGGTCGGGGATCGGACTGAAGCTTTCTTT. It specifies CASSLVGDRTEAFF.

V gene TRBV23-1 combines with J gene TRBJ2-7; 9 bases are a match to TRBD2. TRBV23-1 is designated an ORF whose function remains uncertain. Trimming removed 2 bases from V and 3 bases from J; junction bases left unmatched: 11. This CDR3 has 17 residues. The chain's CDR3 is CASSQPSFSGRNYEQYF. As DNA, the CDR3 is TGCGCCAGCAGTCAACCCAGCTTCAGCGGGAGGAACTACGAGCAGTACTTC.

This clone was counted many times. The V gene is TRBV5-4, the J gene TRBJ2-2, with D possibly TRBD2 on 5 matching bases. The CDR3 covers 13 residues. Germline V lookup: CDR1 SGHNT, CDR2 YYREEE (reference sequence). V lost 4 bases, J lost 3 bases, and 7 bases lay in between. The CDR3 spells CASSPGYTGELFF. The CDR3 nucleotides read TGTGCCAGCAGCCCGGGATACACCGGGGAGCTGTTTTTT.

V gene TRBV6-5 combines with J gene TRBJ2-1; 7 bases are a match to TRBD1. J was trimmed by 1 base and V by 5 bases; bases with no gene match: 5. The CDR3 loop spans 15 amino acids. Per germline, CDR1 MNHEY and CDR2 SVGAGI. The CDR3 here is CASSRQTGSYNEQFF. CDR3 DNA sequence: TGTGCCAGCAGTCGCCAGACAGGGTCCTACAATGAGCAGTTCTTC.

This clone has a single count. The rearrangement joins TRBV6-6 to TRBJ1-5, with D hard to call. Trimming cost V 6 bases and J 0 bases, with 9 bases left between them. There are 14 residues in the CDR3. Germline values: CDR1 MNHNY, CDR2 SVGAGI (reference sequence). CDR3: CASSPSLSNQPQHF. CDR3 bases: TGTGCCAGCAGCCCGAGCCTTAGCAATCAGCCCCAGCATTTT.

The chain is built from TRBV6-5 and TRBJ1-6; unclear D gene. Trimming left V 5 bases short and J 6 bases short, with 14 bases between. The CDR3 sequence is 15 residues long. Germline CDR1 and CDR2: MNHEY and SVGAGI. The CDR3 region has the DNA TGTGCCAGCAGTCCCGGACGAGGGATTAATTCACCCCTCCACTTT. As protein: CASSPGRGINSPLHF.

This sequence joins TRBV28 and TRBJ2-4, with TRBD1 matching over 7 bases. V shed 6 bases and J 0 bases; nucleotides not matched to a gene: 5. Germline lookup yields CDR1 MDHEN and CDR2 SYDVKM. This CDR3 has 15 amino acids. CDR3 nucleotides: TGTGCCAGCAGAGCCGGGACAGTAGCCAAAAACATTCAGTACTTC. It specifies CASRAGTVAKNIQYF.

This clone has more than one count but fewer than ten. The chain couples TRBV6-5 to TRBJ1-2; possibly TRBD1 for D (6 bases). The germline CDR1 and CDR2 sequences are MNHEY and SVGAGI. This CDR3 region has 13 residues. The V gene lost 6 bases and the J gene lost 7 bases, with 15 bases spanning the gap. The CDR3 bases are TGTGCCAGCAGCCGGACAGAAACAGGTGGCTACACCTTC. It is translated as CASSRTETGGYTF.

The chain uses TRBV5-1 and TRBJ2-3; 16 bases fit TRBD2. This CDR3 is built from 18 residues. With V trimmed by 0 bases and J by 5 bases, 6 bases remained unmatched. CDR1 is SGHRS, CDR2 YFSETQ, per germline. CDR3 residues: CASSLAGTSGGARDTQYF. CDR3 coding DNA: TGCGCCAGCAGCTTGGCCGGGACTAGCGGGGGGGCTAGAGATACGCAGTATTTT.

The CDR3, as DNA: TGTGCCAGCAGCTTAGATTTACCGGGCAATCAGCCCCAGCATTTT. Translated: CASSLDLPGNQPQHF. J is TRBJ1-5 and V is TRBV7-9; no reliable D call. Trimming removed 1 base at V and 2 bases at J, with 9 bases between. CDR1 SEHNR and CDR2 FQNEAQ come from the germline V gene (reference sequence). The CDR3 is 15 amino acids.

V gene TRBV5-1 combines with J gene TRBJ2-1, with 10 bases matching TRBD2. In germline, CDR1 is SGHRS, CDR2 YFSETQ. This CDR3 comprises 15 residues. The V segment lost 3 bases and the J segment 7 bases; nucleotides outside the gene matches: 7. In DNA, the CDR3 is TGCGCCAGCAGCTGGAGCGGGGGGGCCGCAAATGAGCAGTTCTTC. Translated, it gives CASSWSGGAANEQFF.

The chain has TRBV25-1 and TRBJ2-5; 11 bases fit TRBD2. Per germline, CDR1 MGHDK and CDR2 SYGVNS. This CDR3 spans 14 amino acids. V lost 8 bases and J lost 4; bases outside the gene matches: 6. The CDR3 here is CASDTSGGVETQYF. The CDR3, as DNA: TGTGCCAGCGACACTAGCGGGGGTGTAGAGACCCAGTACTTC. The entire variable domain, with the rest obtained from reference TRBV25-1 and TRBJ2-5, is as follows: EADIYQTPRYLVIGTGKKITLECSQTMGHDKMYWYQQDPGMELHLIHYSYGVNSTEKGDLSSESTVSRIRTEHFPLTLESARPSHTSQYLCASDTSGGVETQYFGPGTRLLVL.

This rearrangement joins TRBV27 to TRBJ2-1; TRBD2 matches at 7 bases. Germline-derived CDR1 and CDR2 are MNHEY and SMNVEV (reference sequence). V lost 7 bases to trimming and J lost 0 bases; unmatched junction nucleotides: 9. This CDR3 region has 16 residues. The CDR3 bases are TGTGCCAGCACTCCCTCCGGGAGGAGCTCCTACAATGAGCAGTTCTTC. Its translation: CASTPSGRSSYNEQFF.

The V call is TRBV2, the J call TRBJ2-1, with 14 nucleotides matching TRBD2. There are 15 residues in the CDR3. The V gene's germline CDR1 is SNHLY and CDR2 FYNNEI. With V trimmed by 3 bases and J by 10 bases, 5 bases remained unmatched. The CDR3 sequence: CASSEEWTSGGEQFF. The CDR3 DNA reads TGTGCCAGCAGTGAGGAATGGACTAGCGGGGGGGAGCAGTTCTTC.

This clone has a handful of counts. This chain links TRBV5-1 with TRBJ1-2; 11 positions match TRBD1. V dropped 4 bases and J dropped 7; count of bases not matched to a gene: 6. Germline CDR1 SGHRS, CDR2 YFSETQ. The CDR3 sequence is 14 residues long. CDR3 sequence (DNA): TGCGCCAGCAGCCCCGGACAGGGGGCCAGTGGCTACACCTTC. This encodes CASSPGQGASGYTF.

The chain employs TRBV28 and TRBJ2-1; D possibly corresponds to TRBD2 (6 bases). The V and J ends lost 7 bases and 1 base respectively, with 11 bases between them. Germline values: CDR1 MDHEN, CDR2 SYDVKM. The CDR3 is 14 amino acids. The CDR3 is CASNSGQSYNEQFF. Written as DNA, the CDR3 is TGTGCCAGCAACAGCGGGCAGTCCTACAATGAGCAGTTCTTC.

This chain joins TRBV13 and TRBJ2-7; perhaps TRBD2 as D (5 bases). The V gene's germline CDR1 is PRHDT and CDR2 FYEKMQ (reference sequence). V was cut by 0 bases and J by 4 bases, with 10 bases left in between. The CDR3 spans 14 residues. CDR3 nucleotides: TGTGCCAGCAGCTTAGGCCGGGGTATTTACGAGCAGTACTTC. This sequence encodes CASSLGRGIYEQYF.

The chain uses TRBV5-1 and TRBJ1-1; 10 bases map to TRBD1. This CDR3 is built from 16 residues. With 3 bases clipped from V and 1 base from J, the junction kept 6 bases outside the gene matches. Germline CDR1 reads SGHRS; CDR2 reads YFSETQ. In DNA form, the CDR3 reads TGCGCCAGCAGCTGGACAGGGGGTTTTAGGAACACTGAAGCTTTCTTT. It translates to CASSWTGGFRNTEAFF.

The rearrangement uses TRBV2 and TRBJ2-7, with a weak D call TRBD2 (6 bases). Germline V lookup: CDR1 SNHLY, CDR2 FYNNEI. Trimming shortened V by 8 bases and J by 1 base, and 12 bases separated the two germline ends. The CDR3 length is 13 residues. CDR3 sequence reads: CASYSGQSYEQYF. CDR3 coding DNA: TGTGCCAGCTATAGCGGCCAATCCTACGAGCAGTACTTC.

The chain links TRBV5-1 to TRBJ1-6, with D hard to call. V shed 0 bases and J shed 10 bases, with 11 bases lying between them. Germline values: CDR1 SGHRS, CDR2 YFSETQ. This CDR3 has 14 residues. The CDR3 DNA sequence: TGCGCCAGCAGCTTGGCGGGTTACGACTCACCCCTCCACTTT. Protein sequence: CASSLAGYDSPLHF.

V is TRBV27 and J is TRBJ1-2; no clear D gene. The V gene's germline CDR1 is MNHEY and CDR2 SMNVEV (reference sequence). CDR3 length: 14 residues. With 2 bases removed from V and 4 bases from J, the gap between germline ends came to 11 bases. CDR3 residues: CASSLGWAGYGYTF. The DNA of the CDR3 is TGTGCCAGCAGTTTAGGATGGGCAGGCTATGGCTACACCTTC.

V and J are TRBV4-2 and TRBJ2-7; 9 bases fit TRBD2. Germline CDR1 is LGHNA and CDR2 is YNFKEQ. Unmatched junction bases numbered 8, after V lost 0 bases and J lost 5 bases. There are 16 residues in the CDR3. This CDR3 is CASSQDGREGGHEQYF. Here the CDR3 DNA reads TGTGCCAGCAGCCAAGATGGGCGGGAGGGGGGCCACGAGCAGTACTTC.

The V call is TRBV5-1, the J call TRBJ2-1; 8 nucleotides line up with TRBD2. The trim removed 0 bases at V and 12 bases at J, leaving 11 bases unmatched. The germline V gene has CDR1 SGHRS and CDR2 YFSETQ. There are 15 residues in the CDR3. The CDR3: CASSLGGTRRPGQFF. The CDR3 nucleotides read TGCGCCAGCAGCTTGGGGGGGACTAGACGGCCAGGGCAGTTCTTC.

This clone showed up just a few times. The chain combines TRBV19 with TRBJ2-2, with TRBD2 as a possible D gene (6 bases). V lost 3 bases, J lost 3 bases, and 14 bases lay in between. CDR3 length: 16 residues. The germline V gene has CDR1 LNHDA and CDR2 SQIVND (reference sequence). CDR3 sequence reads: CASSIRRDVYTGELFF. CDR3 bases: TGTGCCAGTAGTATCCGGCGGGACGTTTACACCGGGGAGCTGTTTTTT.

The CDR3 sequence is CASRADRNTEAFF. The CDR3 DNA reads TGTGCCAGCAGGGCGGACAGGAACACTGAAGCTTTCTTT. This rearrangement joins TRBV6-5 to TRBJ1-1; D is possibly TRBD1 (6 bases). In germline, CDR1 is MNHEY, CDR2 SVGAGI. V dropped 6 bases and J dropped 1 base, with 9 bases sitting between them. The CDR3 consists of 13 residues.

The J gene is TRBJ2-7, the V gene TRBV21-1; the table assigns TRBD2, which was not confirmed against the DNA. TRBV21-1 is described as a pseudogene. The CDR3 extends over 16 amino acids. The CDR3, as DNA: TGTGCCAGCAGCTTACTGGCTCTAGCGGGATTTCGGGAGCAGTACTTC. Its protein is CASSLLALAGFREQYF.

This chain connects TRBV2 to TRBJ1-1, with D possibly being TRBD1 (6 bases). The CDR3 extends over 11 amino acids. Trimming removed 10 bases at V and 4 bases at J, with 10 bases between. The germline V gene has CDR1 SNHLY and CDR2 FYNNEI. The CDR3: CANQGGTEAFF. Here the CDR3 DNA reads TGTGCCAACCAAGGGGGCACTGAAGCTTTCTTT.

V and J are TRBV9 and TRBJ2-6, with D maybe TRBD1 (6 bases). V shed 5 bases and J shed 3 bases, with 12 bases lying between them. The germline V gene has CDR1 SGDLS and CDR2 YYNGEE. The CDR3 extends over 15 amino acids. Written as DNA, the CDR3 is TGTGCCAGCAGTAAAACAGGGATTGGGGCCAACGTCCTGACTTTC. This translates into CASSKTGIGANVLTF.

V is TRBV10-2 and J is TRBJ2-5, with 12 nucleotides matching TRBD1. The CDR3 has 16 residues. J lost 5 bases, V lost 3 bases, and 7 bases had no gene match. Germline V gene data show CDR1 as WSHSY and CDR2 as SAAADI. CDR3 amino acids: CASSDSGTGGGETQYF. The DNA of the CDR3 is TGCGCCAGCAGTGACTCCGGGACAGGGGGCGGGGAGACCCAGTACTTC.